A single sample is the source of the 22 T cell receptor beta chains below, sequenced in a study of shared clonotypes between healthy human individuals. Terminally differentiated effector memory CD45RA+ cells were excluded by CCR7 positive selection of CD45RO-negative cells. This table comes from immunoSEQ multiplex PCR, and its TCRdb copy is limited to in-frame clones, with some not included. Among some 2 million clones listed, just under 95% were seen once. Input material: naive CD8+ T cells sorted from blood. These receptor sequences come from a man aged 18 to 35 in good health.

Worth noting for this clone: This same CDR3 is encoded by further DNA sequences in the sample. The chain carries TRBV27 and TRBJ2-7, with 11 bases that match TRBD1. The J segment lost 3 bases and the V segment lost 3 bases, leaving 4 bases of the junction unmatched. Germline V gene lookup returns CDR1 MNHEY and CDR2 SMNVEV (reference sequence). The CDR3 runs 15 residues. The CDR3 nucleotides read TGTGCCAGCAGTTTTGGGACAGGGGGGTTCTACGAGCAGTACTTC. Translation gives CASSFGTGGFYEQYF.

The J gene is TRBJ2-2, the V gene TRBV9; 7 bases map to TRBD1. J gave up 3 bases and V 0 bases, and 11 bases lay outside the gene matches. Germline V CDR1 and CDR2: SGDLS, YYNGEE. The CDR3 loop spans 18 amino acids. The CDR3 loop reads CASSVAVQQGDDTGELFF. CDR3 DNA sequence: TGTGCCAGCAGCGTAGCCGTTCAGCAGGGGGACGACACCGGGGAGCTGTTTTTT.

The rearrangement joins TRBV27 to TRBJ2-7, with D possibly being TRBD1 (6 bases). The CDR3 loop spans 13 amino acids. Germline V CDR1 and CDR2: MNHEY, SMNVEV (reference sequence). The ends were cut back, 5 bases at V and 4 bases at J, with 12 bases in the middle. The CDR3 DNA is TGTGCCAGCAGTGAACAGGGTTGGTACGAGCAGTACTTC. Encoded protein: CASSEQGWYEQYF.

Regarding this clone: Other DNA sequences from this sample encode an identical CDR3 as well. Here the CDR3 DNA reads TGTGCCAGTAGTATAGGCGGGGGGGCCTACGAGCAGTACTTC. This encodes CASSIGGGAYEQYF. The V gene is TRBV19, the J gene TRBJ2-7; the match to TRBD2 covers 9 bases. With V trimmed by 1 base and J by 2 bases, 0 bases remained unmatched. CDR1 and CDR2 (germline): LNHDA, SQIVND (reference sequence). The CDR3 is made up of 14 amino acids.

The chain employs TRBV7-9 and TRBJ2-2; D is unresolved. Germline V gene sequence: CDR1 SEHNR, CDR2 FQNEAQ (reference sequence). CDR3 size: 16 residues. V was pared by 2 bases and J by 1 base, with 11 bases between. This chain's CDR3 is CASSLIGLVNTGELFF. The CDR3 coding sequence is TGTGCCAGCAGCTTAATCGGGCTAGTGAACACCGGGGAGCTGTTTTTT.

This clone appeared a few times. V and J are TRBV7-6 and TRBJ1-2; TRBD1 might be the D (5 bases). Per germline, CDR1 SGHVS and CDR2 FNYEAQ. V dropped 4 bases and J dropped 4 bases, with 10 bases sitting between them. The CDR3 spans 13 residues. Here the CDR3 DNA reads TGTGCCAGCAGCTCGGGGGAATTCTATGGCTACACCTTC. Encoded protein: CASSSGEFYGYTF.

A note on this clone: Distinct nucleotide sequences in the sample also encode this CDR3. The rearrangement links TRBV7-9 to TRBJ2-7; D may be TRBD2 (5 bases). The CDR3 contains 13 residues. V lost 5 bases and J lost 3, with 11 bases in between. From germline, CDR1 is SEHNR and CDR2 FQNEAQ (reference sequence). CDR3 in DNA: TGTGCCAGCAGCGCACCTCGGGACTACGAGCAGTACTTC. Translating it yields CASSAPRDYEQYF.

The J gene is TRBJ2-1, the V gene TRBV2; 9 bases are shared with TRBD1. This CDR3 has 15 residues. The V gene end was trimmed by 4 bases and the J gene end by 5 bases; junction bases not matched to a gene: 6. Looked up from germline, CDR1 is SNHLY and CDR2 is FYNNEI. CDR3 sequence (DNA): TGTGCCAGCAGTGGAGCAGGGACAGGGAACAATGAGCAGTTCTTC. Encoded protein: CASSGAGTGNNEQFF.

The rearrangement joins TRBV7-9 to TRBJ2-1; the D is unclear. Trimming took 3 bases from V and 8 from J, leaving 8 bases between them. Germline V lookup: CDR1 SEHNR, CDR2 FQNEAQ (reference sequence). The CDR3 is made up of 12 amino acids. CDR3 DNA: TGTGCCAGCAGCTTTATCGTCCATGAGCAGTTCTTC. Protein: CASSFIVHEQFF.

The chain couples TRBV27 to TRBJ2-7, with a weak D call TRBD2 (5 bases). The CDR3 contains 15 residues. The germline V gene has CDR1 MNHEY and CDR2 SMNVEV (reference sequence). V gave up 5 bases and J gave up 2 bases, with 16 bases separating them. As DNA, the CDR3 is TGTGCCAGCAGTATCGCGGGTTTGGGGACCTACGAGCAGTACTTC. Translation: CASSIAGLGTYEQYF.

The J gene is TRBJ2-2, the V gene TRBV9; 7 positions agree with TRBD1. Trimming at V came to 3 bases and at J to 5 bases, leaving 13 bases not matched to a gene. CDR3 length equals 17 residues. Germline CDR1 is SGDLS and CDR2 is YYNGEE. The CDR3 loop reads CASSDPPGTVSTGELFF. The CDR3, as DNA: TGTGCCAGCAGCGACCCTCCGGGGACAGTTAGTACCGGGGAGCTGTTTTTT.

CDR3 residues: CAWEALGDTEAFF. DNA of the CDR3: TGTGCCTGGGAGGCCCTAGGGGACACTGAAGCTTTCTTT. The chain recombines TRBV30 with TRBJ1-1; weak D call: TRBD1 (5 bases). CDR3 size: 13 residues. Germline assignment: CDR1 GTSNPN and CDR2 SVGIG (reference sequence). Trimming took 5 bases from V and 3 from J, leaving 13 bases between them.

With regard to this clone: Other nucleotide sequences in the sample specify the same CDR3. The V gene is TRBV10-1, the J gene TRBJ2-7, with D possibly matching TRBD2 (6 bases). Trimming took 3 bases from V and 1 from J, leaving 10 bases between them. Germline assignment: CDR1 WNHNN and CDR2 SYGVQD (reference sequence). This CDR3 has 14 amino acids. In DNA, the CDR3 is TGCGCCAGCAGTGAAGTAGCGGAATCCTACGAGCAGTACTTC. Protein: CASSEVAESYEQYF.

The chain links TRBV27 to TRBJ1-1; the D is unclear. Germline lookup yields CDR1 MNHEY and CDR2 SMNVEV (reference sequence). Trimming pared 4 bases from V and 3 bases from J, leaving 15 bases between. This CDR3 has 15 amino acids. CDR3 DNA: TGTGCCAGCAGTTCCTCTCACTGGTGGTACACTGAAGCTTTCTTT. As protein: CASSSSHWWYTEAFF.

The chain employs TRBV19 and TRBJ1-1, with 9 bases lining up with TRBD1. Germline assignment: CDR1 LNHDA and CDR2 SQIVND (reference sequence). This CDR3 spans 19 amino acids. The V and J ends lost 8 bases and 0 bases, in that order; junction bases with no gene match: 19. CDR3: CASSLLAGTGRGLNTEAFF. CDR3 bases: TGTGCCAGTTCTCTTCTCGCCGGGACAGGGAGGGGATTGAACACTGAAGCTTTCTTT.

This clone has a single count. This sequence joins TRBV10-2 and TRBJ1-6, with 7 positions matching TRBD1. Germline V CDR1 and CDR2: WSHSY, SAAADI. Trimming took 4 bases from V and 10 from J; bases not matched to a gene: 13. The CDR3 spans 16 residues. CDR3 region: CASSALDRAKGSPLHF. In DNA, the CDR3 is TGCGCCAGCAGTGCGCTCGACAGGGCGAAGGGATCACCCCTCCACTTT.

The J gene is TRBJ1-4, the V gene TRBV2; D gene uncertain. The CDR3 is 13 residues long. V was cut by 4 bases and J by 5 bases, with 8 bases left in between. Looked up from germline, CDR1 is SNHLY and CDR2 is FYNNEI. CDR3 protein: CASSGVENEKLFF. The CDR3, as DNA: TGTGCCAGCAGTGGCGTGGAGAATGAAAAACTGTTTTTT. Using reference TRBV2 and TRBJ1-4 for the parts outside the CDR3, the full variable domain is EPEVTQTPSHQVTQMGQEVILRCVPISNHLYFYWYRQILGQKVEFLVSFYNNEISEKSEIFDDQFSVERPDGSNFTLKIRSTKLEDSAMYFCASSGVENEKLFFGSGTQLSVL.

The J gene is TRBJ2-3, the V gene TRBV4-1; D possibly matches TRBD1 or TRBD2 (5 bases each). The CDR3 has 15 residues. V lost 0 bases to trimming and J lost 5 bases, with 12 bases between them. Germline CDR1 reads MGHRA; CDR2 reads YSYEKL. The CDR3 sequence: CASSQDYGAEDTQYF. The CDR3 DNA follows: TGCGCCAGCAGCCAAGATTACGGGGCGGAAGATACGCAGTATTTT.

This chain joins TRBV4-3 and TRBJ2-2; D unresolved. The CDR3 runs to 14 residues. In germline, CDR1 is LGHNA, CDR2 YSLEER. Trimming took off 3 bases at V and 3 bases at J, with 8 bases between the two ends. The CDR3 nucleotides read TGCGCCAGCAGCCACGACGTCTACACCGGGGAGCTGTTTTTT. Its protein is CASSHDVYTGELFF.

Worth noting for this clone: In the same sample, other DNA sequences code for this CDR3. The V and J genes are TRBV5-4 and TRBJ1-1; D gene ambiguous. Germline V gives CDR1 SGHNT, CDR2 YYREEE (reference sequence). Trimming removed 0 bases at V and 0 bases at J, with 3 bases between. This CDR3 contains 13 residues. CDR3: CASSLDLNTEAFF. In nucleotides, the CDR3 is TGTGCCAGCAGCTTGGACCTGAACACTGAAGCTTTCTTT.

This chain links TRBV28 with TRBJ2-5; perhaps TRBD1 as D (6 bases). Trimming removed 2 bases from V and 5 bases from J, with 15 bases in between. Germline CDR1 is MDHEN and CDR2 is SYDVKM. The CDR3 runs 15 residues. Here the CDR3 reads CASSLEGDVQETQYF. CDR3 in DNA: TGTGCCAGCAGTTTAGAGGGGGATGTGCAGGAGACCCAGTACTTC.

This sequence joins TRBV2 and TRBJ1-1; TRBD1 agrees at 8 bases. V gave up 7 bases and J gave up 5 bases; unmatched junction bases: 9. In germline, CDR1 is SNHLY, CDR2 FYNNEI. This CDR3 region has 14 residues. The CDR3 loop is CASNSRGLGTEAFF. The CDR3 coding sequence is TGTGCCAGCAATTCCAGGGGGCTCGGGACTGAAGCTTTCTTT.